This T cell receptor beta chain derives from a study of blood T cells in healthy people across ages. Through a sample-barcoded 5' primer and a J-beta primer mix, a second PCR was run for roughly 6 to 11 cycles. TCRdb re-called the 5' RACE reads with MiXCR, one entry per CDR3 protein. The table shows about 640,000 distinct CDR3 sequences, with approximately 59% occurring only once. V gave up 2 bases and J gave up 0 bases, with 13 bases separating them. Germline V CDR1 and CDR2: SGHTA, FQGNSA. The CDR3 is made up of 16 amino acids. The sample consisted of blood. The chain carries TRBV7-2 and TRBJ1-1; D is undetermined. The TCR comes from a man in his 60s in good health. The CDR3 nucleotides read TGTGCCAGCAGCTTAAGGCAGGCATCGATGAACACTGAAGCTTTCTTT. It encodes CASSLRQASMNTEAFF.